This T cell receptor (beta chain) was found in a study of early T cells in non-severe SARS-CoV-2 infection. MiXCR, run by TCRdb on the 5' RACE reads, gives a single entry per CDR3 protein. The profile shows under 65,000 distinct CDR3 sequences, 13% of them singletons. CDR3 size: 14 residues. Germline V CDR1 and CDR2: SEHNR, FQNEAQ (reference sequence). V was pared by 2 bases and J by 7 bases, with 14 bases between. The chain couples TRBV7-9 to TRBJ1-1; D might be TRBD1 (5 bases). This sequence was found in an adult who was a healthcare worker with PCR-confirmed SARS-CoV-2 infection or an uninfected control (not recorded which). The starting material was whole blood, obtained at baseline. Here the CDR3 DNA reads TGTGCCAGCAGCTTACGAGGGGACTATAGTGAAGCTTTCTTT. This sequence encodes CASSLRGDYSEAFF.